The clone carrying this TCR beta chain was observed at least ten times. This entry is derived from a study of identical twins. This CDR3 region has 12 residues. V shed 8 bases and J 6 bases; nucleotides not matched to a gene: 3. Germline loops: CDR1 MDHEN, CDR2 SYDVKM. With template switching, a universal primer site was added, and the cDNA carried unique molecular identifiers. TCRdb passed the 5' RACE reads through MiXCR, listing each CDR3 protein once. Among hundreds of thousands of distinct CDR3 sequences, about 8.9% were seen once, and the ten largest hold less than 2.5%. These data are also associated with another study on yellow fever vaccine responses in identical twins. That work contributes: In identical twins, vaccine T cell responses appeared partly shared and partly individual.

The source material was memory (CD45RO+) T cells sorted from blood. The genes are TRBV28 and TRBJ1-2, with TRBD1 matching 10 bases. This receptor was obtained from a woman aged 18 to 35 in good health. The CDR3 reads CASWDRGNGYTF. The CDR3 DNA reads TGTGCCAGCTGGGACAGGGGCAATGGCTACACCTTC.